The source of this T cell receptor beta chain is a study of blood T cell repertoires in COVID-19. Study in general: COVID-19 samples from acute and convalescent phases originated in the United States, Italy and Spain. PBMCs, B-cell-depleted T cells, or T cells were the source of the cDNA or gDNA that made up the material.

Authors' data handling: It was from reference gene primer amplification that nucleated cell counts were estimated. The protocol was immunoSEQ multiplex PCR, while the TCRdb copy is restricted to in-frame clones and leaves out a portion. The DNA gave D and trimming, while V, J and clone size come from that table. The sample consists of 80,000 to 130,000 clones, roughly 90% of them appearing once. Trimming left V 6 bases short and J 5 bases short, with 20 bases between. The germline gives CDR1 MNHEY, CDR2 SMNVEV (reference sequence). CDR3 length: 15 amino acids. The V gene is TRBV27, the J gene TRBJ2-7, with D perhaps TRBD1 (6 bases). Sequenced sample: peripheral blood. This clonotype was sampled from a woman in her sixties with acute or convalescent COVID-19. As DNA, the CDR3 is TGTGCCAGCAGCCCCTGGACAGACAAGGGGAACGAGCAGTACGTC. It codes for CASSPWTDKGNEQYV.